This TCR beta chain was captured by sequencing in a study of cytomegalovirus exposure and HLA in healthy donors. General observations from the study: In a later analysis, at a false discovery rate of 0.05, approximately 15,000 TCR beta sequences matched HLA alleles.

Trimming at V came to 0 bases and at J to 1 base, leaving 6 bases not matched to a gene. The germline gives CDR1 LGHNA, CDR2 YSLEER. This CDR3 region has 17 residues. Details on this clone: Its specificity is not known.

The PCR employed 60 Vbeta primers together with 13 Jbeta primers. Measured with immunoSEQ multiplex PCR; TCRdb has only the in-frame clones, and not every one. The sample consists of 100,000 to 150,000 clones, about 85% of them appearing once. The genes are TRBV4-3 and TRBJ2-3; TRBD2 aligns across 8 bases. The sample taken for sequencing was PBMCs. This receptor was identified in a boy younger than 18 in good health and CMV-seronegative. CDR3 in amino acids: CASSQDGPGGRTDTQYF. The CDR3 region has the DNA TGCGCCAGCAGCCAAGATGGGCCGGGGGGGCGCACAGATACGCAGTATTTT.